This is a list of T cell receptor beta chains from one sample in a study of human T cells and chemical hapten exposure. TCRdb independently ran MiXCR on the RACE reads; one entry per CDR3 protein. This sample has over 85,000 distinct CDR3 sequences; roughly 12% occur once, and the top ten carry approximately 2.1%. Sample: whole blood, taken in connection with sensitization to the hapten diphenylcyclopropenone (DPC). These receptors came from a woman aged 35 to 49 with alopecia areata. Some clones in this sample may be carry-over from other donors' samples. Both conserved end residues are part of each CDR3. A D gene is named only where the DNA matches it firmly. Clone sizes are given selectively: once, few, many, or a class where the clone is expanded.

v_gene: TRBV6-5
j_gene: TRBJ2-7
abundance: many
d_gene: TRBD2
CDR3nt: TGTGCCAGCAGTTACTCGATGGGGCGCGGGAGCTACGAGCAGTACTTC
CDR3aa: CASSYSMGRGSYEQYF

v_gene: TRBV3-1
j_gene: TRBJ1-1
abundance: few
d_gene: -
CDR3nt: TGTGCCACCATGAACATAGGTGCGGCTTTCTTT
CDR3aa: CATMNIGAAFF

v_gene: TRBV20-1
j_gene: TRBJ2-2
abundance: few
d_gene: -
CDR3nt: TGCAGTGCTAGAGATCGTAGATTCAACACCGGGGAGCTGTTTTTT
CDR3aa: CSARDRRFNTGELFF

v_gene: TRBV2
j_gene: TRBJ2-1
abundance: many
d_gene: -
CDR3nt: TGTGCCAGCAGTGAAGACGGGCACAATGAGCAGTTCTTC
CDR3aa: CASSEDGHNEQFF

v_gene: TRBV7-2
j_gene: TRBJ2-1
abundance: -
d_gene: -
CDR3nt: TGTGCCAGCAGCTTAGCGCGAAAGGGTGCTGAGCAGTTCTTC
CDR3aa: CASSLARKGAEQFF

v_gene: TRBV24-1
j_gene: TRBJ1-2
abundance: few
d_gene: -
CDR3nt: TGTGCCACCAGTGACAGCGGGACCTATAACTATGGCTACACCTTC
CDR3aa: CATSDSGTYNYGYTF

v_gene: TRBV12-3/TRBV12-4
j_gene: TRBJ2-3
abundance: few
d_gene: -
CDR3nt: TGTGCCAGCTGTGTAGGGTCGGAAGATACGCAGTATTTT
CDR3aa: CASCVGSEDTQYF

v_gene: TRBV20-1
j_gene: TRBJ1-2
abundance: few
d_gene: TRBD1
CDR3nt: TGCAGTGCCGTTACAGGGGGCGGAGGCTACACCTTC
CDR3aa: CSAVTGGGGYTF

v_gene: TRBV6-6
j_gene: TRBJ2-7
abundance: few
d_gene: TRBD1
CDR3nt: TGTGCCAGCAGTCGATCGGGACAGGGAGTTGGTAGGTCCTACGAGCAGTACTTC
CDR3aa: CASSRSGQGVGRSYEQYF

v_gene: TRBV18
j_gene: TRBJ1-3
abundance: -
d_gene: -
CDR3nt: TGTGCCAGCTCACCACCTTACAGCCGCTCTGGAAACACCATATATTTT
CDR3aa: CASSPPYSRSGNTIYF

v_gene: TRBV5-6
j_gene: TRBJ1-1
abundance: -
d_gene: TRBD1
CDR3nt: TGTGCCAGCAGCATAGGACAGGGGAGGATGAACACTGAAGCTTTCTTT
CDR3aa: CASSIGQGRMNTEAFF

v_gene: TRBV12-3/TRBV12-4
j_gene: TRBJ2-2
abundance: few
d_gene: -
CDR3nt: TGTGCCAGCAGTTGGGGGGCAGAGAACACCGGGGAGCTGTTTTTT
CDR3aa: CASSWGAENTGELFF

v_gene: TRBV20-1
j_gene: TRBJ1-2
abundance: -
d_gene: TRBD1
CDR3nt: TGCAGTGCTAGAGATCAGAGGACAGGGCCTGGCTACACCTTC
CDR3aa: CSARDQRTGPGYTF

v_gene: TRBV18
j_gene: TRBJ1-1
abundance: few
d_gene: -
CDR3nt: TGTGCCAGCTCACCGGACGGGGGGAACACTGAAGCTTTCTTT
CDR3aa: CASSPDGGNTEAFF

v_gene: TRBV29-1
j_gene: TRBJ1-1
abundance: many
d_gene: -
CDR3nt: TGCAGCGCGACGAAGGCGACACTGAACACTGAAGCTTTCTTT
CDR3aa: CSATKATLNTEAFF

v_gene: TRBV11-2
j_gene: TRBJ2-3
abundance: once
d_gene: -
CDR3nt: TGTGCCAGCACCGCCACAGATACGCAGTATTTT
CDR3aa: CASTATDTQYF

v_gene: TRBV5-6
j_gene: TRBJ2-7
abundance: few
d_gene: -
CDR3nt: TGTGCCAGCAGCTTCGTCTCCTACGAGCAGTACTTC
CDR3aa: CASSFVSYEQYF

v_gene: TRBV7-2
j_gene: TRBJ1-1
abundance: -
d_gene: -
CDR3nt: TGTGCCAGCAGCTTAGGCAGGCAGGCTGGGCCAAACACTGAAGCTTTCTTT
CDR3aa: CASSLGRQAGPNTEAFF

v_gene: TRBV20-1
j_gene: TRBJ2-3
abundance: -
d_gene: TRBD2
CDR3nt: TGCAGTGCTAGAGATATCAGGGCTAGCGGGAGGGCCGGAGAAACAGATACGCAGTATTTT
CDR3aa: CSARDIRASGRAGETDTQYF

v_gene: TRBV6-1
j_gene: TRBJ2-3
abundance: few
d_gene: -
CDR3nt: TGTGCCAGCAATAGGAGGGGCACAGATACGCAGTATTTT
CDR3aa: CASNRRGTDTQYF

v_gene: TRBV7-9
j_gene: TRBJ1-2
abundance: few
d_gene: -
CDR3nt: TGTGCCAGCAGCCCCCAAGCCAGGGCCGGCTATGGCTACACCTTC
CDR3aa: CASSPQARAGYGYTF

v_gene: TRBV18
j_gene: TRBJ2-7
abundance: -
d_gene: -
CDR3nt: TGTGCCAGCTCATTCGGCCAAGCCAACGAGCAGTACTTC
CDR3aa: CASSFGQANEQYF

v_gene: TRBV24-1
j_gene: TRBJ1-5
abundance: -
d_gene: -
CDR3nt: TGTGCCACCAGTGATTCCGGGAGGGCCCATCAGCCCCAGCATTTT
CDR3aa: CATSDSGRAHQPQHF

v_gene: TRBV29-1
j_gene: TRBJ1-6
abundance: few
d_gene: -
CDR3nt: TGCAGCGTTGGTGAGAGCTCCTATAATTCACCCCTCCACTTT
CDR3aa: CSVGESSYNSPLHF

v_gene: TRBV20-1
j_gene: TRBJ2-7
abundance: many
d_gene: -
CDR3nt: TGCAGTGCTAGAGATATCGGGGGCTCCTACGAGCAGTACTTC
CDR3aa: CSARDIGGSYEQYF

v_gene: TRBV5-4
j_gene: TRBJ1-6
abundance: many
d_gene: -
CDR3nt: TGTGCCAGCAGCTTGTCCTCTGGTTCCTATAATTCACCCCTCCACTTT
CDR3aa: CASSLSSGSYNSPLHF

v_gene: TRBV6-2/TRBV6-3
j_gene: TRBJ1-2
abundance: many
d_gene: TRBD1
CDR3nt: TGTGCCGCCTTGGGACAGGGGGCAGAAGGCTACACCTTC
CDR3aa: CAALGQGAEGYTF

v_gene: TRBV5-5
j_gene: TRBJ1-1
abundance: few
d_gene: -
CDR3nt: TGTGCCAGCAGCCAGATGGCTGAAGCTTTCTTT
CDR3aa: CASSQMAEAFF

v_gene: TRBV5-1
j_gene: TRBJ2-5
abundance: many
d_gene: -
CDR3nt: TGCGCCAGCAGCTTCCGTGCGACAGGAGGGGAGACCCAGTACTTC
CDR3aa: CASSFRATGGETQYF

v_gene: TRBV12-3/TRBV12-4
j_gene: TRBJ2-7
abundance: few
d_gene: TRBD1
CDR3nt: TGTGCCAGCAGTTCTGCGGGACAGGGAACCTACGAGCAGTACTTC
CDR3aa: CASSSAGQGTYEQYF

v_gene: TRBV12-3/TRBV12-4
j_gene: TRBJ2-1
abundance: few
d_gene: TRBD2
CDR3nt: TGTGCCAGCAGTTTACCCCGCTCTAGCGGTCGCCCGAATGAGCAGTTCTTC
CDR3aa: CASSLPRSSGRPNEQFF

v_gene: TRBV6-6
j_gene: TRBJ1-4
abundance: many
d_gene: -
CDR3nt: TGTGCCATCGCGGGGAATGAAAAACTGTTTTTT
CDR3aa: CAIAGNEKLFF

v_gene: TRBV9
j_gene: TRBJ2-2
abundance: many
d_gene: -
CDR3nt: TGTGCCAGCAGCTTCAGCACCGGGGAGCTGTTTTTT
CDR3aa: CASSFSTGELFF

v_gene: TRBV28
j_gene: TRBJ2-7
abundance: few
d_gene: -
CDR3nt: TGTGCCAGCAGGGTGACTGGCGGGATGGGGTACGAGCAGTACTTC
CDR3aa: CASRVTGGMGYEQYF

v_gene: TRBV6-2/TRBV6-3
j_gene: TRBJ2-7
abundance: many
d_gene: TRBD2
CDR3nt: TGTGCCAGCAGTCCCCAACTAGCGGGAGGGCCCTACGAGCAGTACTTC
CDR3aa: CASSPQLAGGPYEQYF

v_gene: TRBV7-2
j_gene: TRBJ2-7
abundance: -
d_gene: -
CDR3nt: TGTGCCAGCAGCTTCCTGGGAGCGGCCTACGAGCAGTACTTC
CDR3aa: CASSFLGAAYEQYF

v_gene: TRBV27
j_gene: TRBJ2-7
abundance: few
d_gene: TRBD2
CDR3nt: TGTGCCAGCAGTTCCATACTAGCGGGAGGGCAATACGAGCAGTACTTC
CDR3aa: CASSSILAGGQYEQYF

v_gene: TRBV7-9
j_gene: TRBJ2-1
abundance: -
d_gene: TRBD2
CDR3nt: TGTGCCACCAACCTCGCGGGAGGCGATGAGCAGTTCTTC
CDR3aa: CATNLAGGDEQFF

v_gene: TRBV4-1
j_gene: TRBJ2-2
abundance: few
d_gene: -
CDR3nt: TGCGCCAGCAGCCCCAGGGGATCGAACACCGGGGAGCTGTTTTTT
CDR3aa: CASSPRGSNTGELFF

v_gene: TRBV27
j_gene: TRBJ2-7
abundance: -
d_gene: -
CDR3nt: TGTGCCAGCAGATACTCGACAGCTAGCTACGAGCAGTACTTC
CDR3aa: CASRYSTASYEQYF

v_gene: TRBV7-3
j_gene: TRBJ2-3
abundance: few
d_gene: TRBD2
CDR3nt: TGTGCCAGCAGCTTATTCGCGGGAGTTGACACAGATACGCAGTATTTT
CDR3aa: CASSLFAGVDTDTQYF

v_gene: TRBV7-2
j_gene: TRBJ2-1
abundance: -
d_gene: -
CDR3nt: TGTGCCAGCAGCTTAGACGGGAGAGTCTCCTACAATGAGCAGTTCTTC
CDR3aa: CASSLDGRVSYNEQFF

v_gene: TRBV7-3
j_gene: TRBJ1-1
abundance: many
d_gene: -
CDR3nt: TGTGCCAGCAGTTTATCCGGGGGGACTGAAGCTTTCTTT
CDR3aa: CASSLSGGTEAFF

v_gene: TRBV6-2/TRBV6-3
j_gene: TRBJ2-2
abundance: many
d_gene: TRBD2
CDR3nt: TGTGCCAGCAGTTACTTGGCTAGCGGGAGTACCGCCGGGGAGCTGTTTTTT
CDR3aa: CASSYLASGSTAGELFF

v_gene: TRBV3-1
j_gene: TRBJ1-1
abundance: -
d_gene: -
CDR3nt: TGTGCCAGCAGCCAAGATCGGTGGGCCATGAACACTGAAGCTTTCTTT
CDR3aa: CASSQDRWAMNTEAFF

v_gene: TRBV15
j_gene: TRBJ2-5
abundance: -
d_gene: TRBD1
CDR3nt: TGTGCCACCAGCGAACAGTACAGGGGGCGCGTGGAGACCCTGTACTTC
CDR3aa: CATSEQYRGRVETLYF

v_gene: TRBV6-2/TRBV6-3
j_gene: TRBJ2-5
abundance: many
d_gene: -
CDR3nt: TGTGCCAGCAGCCGAGGGGAGACCCAGTACTTC
CDR3aa: CASSRGETQYF

v_gene: TRBV7-2
j_gene: TRBJ2-7
abundance: few
d_gene: -
CDR3nt: TGTGCCAGCAGCTTAGCTTATTCGGGGGCGGGAGAGCAGTACTTC
CDR3aa: CASSLAYSGAGEQYF

v_gene: TRBV28
j_gene: TRBJ1-3
abundance: -
d_gene: -
CDR3nt: TGTGCCAGCAGTTTAGGGCCAACCATATATTTT
CDR3aa: CASSLGPTIYF

v_gene: TRBV6-2/TRBV6-3
j_gene: TRBJ1-2
abundance: -
d_gene: TRBD1
CDR3nt: TGTGCCAGCAGGGGCAGAGGGACAGGCTATGGCTACACCTTC
CDR3aa: CASRGRGTGYGYTF

v_gene: TRBV11-2
j_gene: TRBJ1-5
abundance: few
d_gene: -
CDR3nt: TGTGCCAGCAGCTTTCACGACAGGTCCAATCAGCCCCAGCATTTT
CDR3aa: CASSFHDRSNQPQHF

v_gene: TRBV7-2
j_gene: TRBJ2-1
abundance: -
d_gene: -
CDR3nt: TGTGCCAGCAGCTTCATCGGTGGTGAGCAGTTCTTC
CDR3aa: CASSFIGGEQFF

v_gene: TRBV24-1
j_gene: TRBJ2-7
abundance: -
d_gene: -
CDR3nt: TGTGCCACCAGTGCGGGTAGCGGCTACGAGCAGTACTTC
CDR3aa: CATSAGSGYEQYF